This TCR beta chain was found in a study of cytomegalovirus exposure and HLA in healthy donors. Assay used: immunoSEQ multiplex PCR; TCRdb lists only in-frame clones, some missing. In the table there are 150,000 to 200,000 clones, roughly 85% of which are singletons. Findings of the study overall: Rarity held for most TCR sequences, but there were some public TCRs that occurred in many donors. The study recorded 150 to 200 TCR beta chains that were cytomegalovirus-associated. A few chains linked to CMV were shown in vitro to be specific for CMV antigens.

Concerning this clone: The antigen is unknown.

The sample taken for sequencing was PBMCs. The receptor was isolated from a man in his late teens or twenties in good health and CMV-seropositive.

CDR3 region: CASSLTGTTEETQYF. The CDR3 region has the DNA TGCGCCAGCAGCCTGACCGGGACTACCGAAGAGACCCAGTACTTC. The chain carries TRBV5-1 and TRBJ2-5; TRBD2 aligns across 7 bases. Germline V gene lookup returns CDR1 SGHRS and CDR2 YFSETQ. CDR3 length: 15 residues. V lost 4 bases to trimming and J lost 3 bases; unmatched junction nucleotides: 9.